These 13 T cell receptor beta chains share one sample of origin, sequenced in a study of vaccination effects on CD4 cells after COVID-19. Using immunoSEQ multiplex PCR, the repertoire was profiled, and TCRdb retains in-frame clones only, with some absent. Of some 20,000 clones in the sample, around 77% were seen once. These TCRs are of unknown antigen specificity. Expansion with viral peptide pools was applied to antigen-specific CD4+ T cells by the ViraFEST assay prior to sequencing. Following a roughly ten-day culture, CD4+ T cells were purified. Each participant was given two doses of one vaccine (BNT162b2 or mRNA-1273). This specimen consisted of CD4+ T cells from PBMCs cultured with HCoV-229E spike peptides, obtained after COVID-19 vaccination. The receptors derive from a human donor who received a COVID-19 vaccine.

The CDR3 is CASKQGTYGYTF. The CDR3 DNA sequence: TGTGCCAGCAAACAGGGGACATATGGCTACACCTTC. The chain couples TRBV3-1 (or the pseudogene TRBV3-2) to TRBJ1-2; 7 bases align to TRBD1. V gave up 7 bases and J gave up 5 bases; unmatched junction bases: 4. Germline CDR1 reads LGHDT; CDR2 reads YNNKEL (reference sequence). CDR3 length equals 12 residues.

This clone was detected only once. This chain connects TRBV27 to TRBJ1-2, with 11 bases matching TRBD1. This CDR3 spans 17 amino acids. Germline V gene lookup returns CDR1 MNHEY and CDR2 SMNVEV (reference sequence). J gave up 0 bases and V 6 bases, and 9 bases lay outside the gene matches. The CDR3 spells CASRLLGQGEANYGYTF. The CDR3 DNA is TGTGCCAGCAGGCTCTTGGGACAGGGGGAAGCTAACTATGGCTACACCTTC.

The chain has TRBV5-4 and TRBJ1-1; no clear D gene. The CDR3 loop spans 14 amino acids. The V end lost 1 base, the J end lost 1 base, and 8 bases lay between the germline ends. Germline V gene sequence: CDR1 SGHNT, CDR2 YYREEE (reference sequence). CDR3 coding DNA: TGTGCCAGCAGCTTGCAGCTTACGAACACTGAAGCTTTCTTT. Translated: CASSLQLTNTEAFF.

The chain combines TRBV15 with TRBJ1-3; no clear D gene. Deletions cut 5 bases from V and 3 bases from J, with 8 bases between. Per the germline V gene, CDR1 is LNHNV and CDR2 is YYDKDF (reference sequence). This CDR3 spans 13 amino acids. CDR3 in amino acids: CATSRGGGNTIYF. The CDR3 DNA sequence: TGTGCCACCAGCCGGGGAGGTGGAAACACCATATATTTT.

This clone was seen a few times. This chain connects TRBV14 to TRBJ2-7; TRBD2 might be the D (5 bases). Germline-derived CDR1 and CDR2 are SGHDN and FVKESK. The V and J ends lost 5 bases and 0 bases respectively, with 14 bases between them. This CDR3 has 15 residues. CDR3 nucleotide sequence: TGTGCCAGCAGCTCGTCTGGAGGATTCTCCTACGAGCAGTACTTC. Translation gives CASSSSGGFSYEQYF.

This chain uses TRBV7-7 with TRBJ2-5; 11 bases match TRBD1. V was clipped by 1 base and J by 4 bases; unmatched bases: 2. The germline V gene encodes CDR1 SSHAT and CDR2 FNYEAQ (reference sequence). The CDR3 contains 15 residues. The CDR3 bases are TGTGCCAGCAGCTTAGGTGGGACAGGGGGAGAGACCCAGTACTTC. Residues: CASSLGGTGGETQYF.

The V call is TRBV5-1, the J call TRBJ1-4; perhaps TRBD1 as D (5 bases). V was pared by 1 base and J by 3 bases, with 16 bases between. The germline CDR1 and CDR2 sequences are SGHRS and YFSETQ. This CDR3 is built from 17 residues. CDR3 sequence (DNA): TGCGCCAGCAGCTTGTTTGGACAACCAAGGCCTAATGAAAAACTGTTTTTT. This translates into CASSLFGQPRPNEKLFF. Complete variable domain (other parts from reference TRBV5-1 and TRBJ1-4): KAGVTQTPRYLIKTRGQQVTLSCSPISGHRSVSWYQQTPGQGLQFLFEYFSETQRNKGNFPGRFSGRQFSNSRSEMNVSTLELGDSALYLCASSLFGQPRPNEKLFFGSGTQLSVL.

This clone was seen a handful of times. The chain recombines TRBV2 with TRBJ1-5; D unclear. The CDR3 extends over 15 amino acids. V lost 2 bases and J lost 2, with 10 bases in between. Germline CDR1 and CDR2: SNHLY and FYNNEI. CDR3 loop: CASSELGGGNQPQHF. In DNA, the CDR3 is TGTGCCAGCAGTGAATTGGGTGGTGGCAATCAGCCCCAGCATTTT.

V usage is TRBV30 and J usage is TRBJ1-4, with 11 nucleotides matching TRBD1. With 2 bases clipped from V and 8 bases from J, the junction kept 7 bases outside the gene matches. The CDR3 sequence is 15 residues long. Germline V gives CDR1 GTSNPN, CDR2 SVGIG (reference sequence). The CDR3, as DNA: TGTGCCTGGAGTTCCGGACAGGGGGCACGAGAAAAACTGTTTTTT. Translating it yields CAWSSGQGAREKLFF.

This chain links TRBV6-1 with TRBJ2-1; D may be TRBD2 (6 bases). This CDR3 is built from 16 residues. The V and J ends lost 4 bases and 0 bases respectively, with 13 bases between them. From germline, CDR1 is MNHNS and CDR2 SASEGT. CDR3 nucleotide sequence: TGTGCCAGCAGTGTACGGGAGACGAGCTCCTACAATGAGCAGTTCTTC. Translated, it gives CASSVRETSSYNEQFF.

The V call is TRBV18, the J call TRBJ2-7; TRBD1 aligns across 7 bases. Looked up from germline, CDR1 is KGHSH and CDR2 is LQKENI. Trimming at V came to 6 bases and at J to 6 bases, leaving 5 bases not matched to a gene. This CDR3 is 12 amino acids long. DNA for the CDR3: TGTGCCAGCTCTTACGACAGGGCCGAGCAGTACTTC. It codes for CASSYDRAEQYF.

The chain has TRBV19 and TRBJ1-1, with D possibly being TRBD1 (5 bases). CDR1 is LNHDA and CDR2 is SQIVND in the germline V gene (reference sequence). The CDR3 has 14 residues. Trimming left V 8 bases short and J 3 bases short, with 16 bases between. CDR3 protein: CASASGQSDTEAFF. The DNA of the CDR3 is TGTGCCAGTGCCTCGGGGCAGTCGGACACTGAAGCTTTCTTT. Complete variable domain (other parts from reference TRBV19 and TRBJ1-1): DGGITQSPKYLFRKEGQNVTLSCEQNLNHDAMYWYRQDPGQGLRLIYYSQIVNDFQKGDIAEGYSVSREKKESFPLTVTSAQKNPTAFYLCASASGQSDTEAFFGQGTRLTVV.

The CDR3 is CASREQLRQKATNEKLFF. CDR3 nucleotide sequence: TGTGCCAGCAGGGAACAACTAAGACAGAAAGCAACTAATGAAAAACTGTTTTTT. The genes are TRBV6-1 and TRBJ1-4, with a possible D match to TRBD1 (5 bases). Trimming stripped 6 bases from V and 0 bases from J, with 20 bases between. This CDR3 is built from 18 residues. CDR1 and CDR2 (germline): MNHNS, SASEGT.